This T cell receptor beta chain was profiled in a study of T-cell reconstitution after alpha-beta-depleted transplantation in children. Unique molecular identifiers were incorporated when the TCRbeta library was constructed. MiXCR was run by TCRdb on the PCR reads, yielding one entry per CDR3 protein. The sample shows 350,000 to 450,000 distinct CDR3 sequences, about 20% of them seen only once. Germline V CDR1 and CDR2: SEHNR, FQNEAQ (reference sequence). This CDR3 is built from 14 residues. After removal of 8 bases from V and 10 bases from J, the junction contained 10 bases not matched to a gene. Material: PBMCs from the stem cell graft donor, obtained from the stem cell graft. The receptor was isolated from a human donor who donated a stem cell graft to a child with acute myeloid leukemia. The V call is TRBV7-9, the J call TRBJ2-1, with 11 nucleotides matching TRBD2. The CDR3 DNA is TGTGCCAGCCAACCTAGCGGGAGGATGGGGGAGCAGTTCTTC. It is translated as CASQPSGRMGEQFF. The full variable domain, its missing parts supplied by reference TRBV7-9 and TRBJ2-1, is DTGVSQNPRHKITKRGQNVTFRCDPISEHNRLYWYRQTLGQGPEFLTYFQNEAQLEKSRLLSDRFSAERPKGSFSTLEIQRTEQGDSAMYLCASQPSGRMGEQFFGPGTRLTVL.